These 8 T cell receptor beta chains were sequenced from one sample in a study of blood T cell repertoires in COVID-19. Repertoires were generated with immunoSEQ multiplex PCR, while TCRdb's copy carries only in-frame clones and drops some. The sample lists about 84,000 clones, around 80% occurring once. Sequencing was performed on peripheral blood. These receptors all stem from a man older than 75 with active or convalescent COVID-19.

This clone has just one count. The chain couples TRBV5-1 to TRBJ2-3; a weak D match, TRBD2 (6 bases). The CDR3 consists of 14 residues. The V end was cut by 2 bases, the J end by 2 bases, with 9 bases between. CDR1 and CDR2 from the germline V gene are SGHRS and YFSETQ. The CDR3 bases are TGCGCCAGCAGCTTCGGACTAATCACAGATACGCAGTATTTT. Its protein is CASSFGLITDTQYF.

The gene calls are TRBV19 and TRBJ1-5, with 11 bases that match TRBD1. Germline trimming cut 6 bases from V and 3 bases from J; bases unmatched to any gene: 4. Germline CDR1 reads LNHDA; CDR2 reads SQIVND (reference sequence). CDR3 size: 15 residues. As DNA, the CDR3 is TGTGCCAGTAGGGACAGGGGGCGACCCAATCAGCCCCAGCATTTT. Protein: CASRDRGRPNQPQHF.

The chain uses TRBV5-8 and TRBJ1-6, with 7 bases matching TRBD1. Germline-derived CDR1 and CDR2 are SGHTS and YDEGEE. Trimming at V came to 4 bases and at J to 10 bases, leaving 5 bases not matched to a gene. The CDR3 contains 13 residues. Written as DNA, the CDR3 is TGTGCCAGCAGCCTGGGACAGAAATCACCCCTCCACTTT. Amino acids: CASSLGQKSPLHF.

The chain couples TRBV30 to TRBJ2-3; weak D call: TRBD1 (6 bases). V lost 0 bases and J lost 2, with 18 bases in between. The CDR3 runs 17 residues. Germline V gives CDR1 GTSNPN, CDR2 SVGIG (reference sequence). CDR3 bases: TGTGCCTGGAGTGTTGCGCGGCAGGGGCTTTACACAGATACGCAGTATTTT. Translation: CAWSVARQGLYTDTQYF.

The CDR3 DNA follows: TGCGCCAGCAGCTTCCGGGACAGGTCCTACGAGCAGTACTTC. This gives the protein CASSFRDRSYEQYF. V gene TRBV5-1 combines with J gene TRBJ2-7; the match to TRBD1 covers 8 bases. The CDR3 sequence is 14 residues long. The germline gives CDR1 SGHRS, CDR2 YFSETQ. The J segment lost 1 base and the V segment lost 2 bases, leaving 2 bases of the junction unmatched.

The genes are TRBV29-1 and TRBJ2-2, with 7 bases that match TRBD1. This CDR3 has 12 residues. Germline V CDR1 and CDR2: SQVTM, ANQGSEA. With 7 bases clipped from V and 7 bases from J, the junction kept 6 bases outside the gene matches. CDR3 in DNA: TGCAGCGCGACAGGGCGTAACGGGGAGCTGTTTTTT. It encodes CSATGRNGELFF.

CDR3 DNA sequence: TGCGCCAGCAGCTTGGATGAGGGTGCATACACTGAAGCTTTCTTT. This encodes CASSLDEGAYTEAFF. V gene TRBV5-1 combines with J gene TRBJ1-1, with D hard to call. V lost 0 bases, J lost 3 bases, and 12 bases lay in between. Per germline, CDR1 SGHRS and CDR2 YFSETQ. This CDR3 contains 15 residues. The variable domain in full, with the rest retrieved from reference TRBV5-1 and TRBJ1-1, is KAGVTQTPRYLIKTRGQQVTLSCSPISGHRSVSWYQQTPGQGLQFLFEYFSETQRNKGNFPGRFSGRQFSNSRSEMNVSTLELGDSALYLCASSLDEGAYTEAFFGQGTRLTVV.

This clone occurred once. The gene calls are TRBV6-4 and TRBJ1-1; 9 nucleotides align to TRBD1. CDR1 is MRHNA and CDR2 is SNTAGT in the germline V gene. Trimming cost V 6 bases and J 1 base; bases outside gene matches: 12. The CDR3 runs to 17 residues. CDR3 residues: CASRATRTGDGNTEAFF. The DNA of the CDR3 is TGTGCCAGCAGAGCAACCCGGACAGGGGATGGGAACACTGAAGCTTTCTTT.